These 30 T cell receptor beta chains share one sample of origin, sequenced in a study of T-cell reconstitution after alpha-beta-depleted transplantation in children. Preparation of the TCRbeta library involved a method that used unique molecular identifiers. TCRdb independently ran MiXCR on the PCR reads; one entry per CDR3 protein. Of hundreds of thousands of distinct CDR3 sequences listed, approximately 10% were seen once; the top ten hold 25% to 30%. This sample comprised PBMCs, obtained before TCRalphabeta/CD19-depleted stem cell transplant. The origin of the receptors is a child under two years old with acute myeloid leukemia, due to receive a stem cell transplant.

This clonotype was counted at least ten times. The V call is TRBV7-9, the J call TRBJ2-7; D is ambiguous. The CDR3 sequence is 14 residues long. Germline CDR1 reads SEHNR; CDR2 reads FQNEAQ (reference sequence). The V end was cut by 2 bases, the J end by 6 bases, with 14 bases between. CDR3 nucleotide sequence: TGTGCCAGCAGCTTAATTCTGGGGTTCGGCGAGCAGTACTTC. It is translated as CASSLILGFGEQYF.

On this clonotype itself: Since a much larger clone is just one base distant, this may be a read error. V gene TRBV10-3 combines with J gene TRBJ1-3; D gene ambiguous. Germline V gene sequence: CDR1 ENHRY, CDR2 SYGVKD. The ends were cut back, 4 bases at V and 6 bases at J, with 10 bases in the middle. This CDR3 has 13 amino acids. The CDR3 sequence: CAISGGAVNTIYF. DNA for the CDR3: TGTGCCATCAGTGGCGGCGCCGTAAACACCATATATTTT.

This clonotype was detected ten times or more. The rearrangement uses TRBV7-9 and TRBJ1-6; no definite D call. V shed 1 base and J shed 5 bases, with 6 bases lying between them. Germline V lookup: CDR1 SEHNR, CDR2 FQNEAQ (reference sequence). This CDR3 is built from 14 residues. The CDR3 DNA reads TGTGCCAGCAGCTTAGTCACGGATAATTCACCCCTCCACTTT. Protein product: CASSLVTDNSPLHF.

In this sample, this clonotype turned up many times. The rearrangement joins TRBV6-2 or TRBV6-3 to TRBJ1-1; no clear D gene. Germline CDR1 reads MNHEY; CDR2 reads SVGEGT. V lost 2 bases to trimming and J lost 1 base, with 8 bases between them. The CDR3 is 14 residues long. In DNA form, the CDR3 reads TGTGCCAGCAGTTACCTACACTGGAACACTGAAGCTTTCTTT. Translation gives CASSYLHWNTEAFF.

This clonotype came up many times. The chain is built from TRBV29-1 and TRBJ2-3, with D possibly being TRBD1 (7 bases). The germline V gene has CDR1 SQVTM and CDR2 ANQGSEA. The CDR3 totals 12 residues. V lost 7 bases, J lost 5 bases, and 13 bases lay in between. The CDR3 bases are TGCAGCGCCGGGACAGCGGGAGATACGCAGTATTTT. This translates into CSAGTAGDTQYF.

Ten or more counts support this clonotype. The chain combines TRBV11-2 with TRBJ2-1; TRBD2 agrees at 16 bases. CDR3 length equals 19 residues. V lost 1 base to trimming and J lost 5 bases; unmatched junction nucleotides: 8. Germline-derived CDR1 and CDR2 are SGHAT and FQNNGV. CDR3 DNA: TGTGCCAGCAGCTTAGGTTTTGGGACTAGCGGGAGGGCCGACAATGAGCAGTTCTTC. It translates to CASSLGFGTSGRADNEQFF.

At least ten counts were recorded for this clonotype. V and J are TRBV28 and TRBJ2-3, with 15 bases aligning to TRBD2. Unmatched junction bases numbered 6, after V lost 5 bases and J lost 0 bases. The length of the CDR3 is 18 residues. Germline values: CDR1 MDHEN, CDR2 SYDVKM. The CDR3 is CASSAWTSGGDSTDTQYF. As DNA, the CDR3 is TGTGCCAGCAGTGCCTGGACTAGCGGGGGGGATAGCACAGATACGCAGTATTTT.

This clonotype was found many times. The chain couples TRBV7-9 to TRBJ1-3; weak D call: TRBD1 (6 bases). Germline V lookup: CDR1 SEHNR, CDR2 FQNEAQ (reference sequence). The V gene lost 7 bases and the J gene lost 1 base, with 11 bases spanning the gap. The CDR3 length is 14 residues. In DNA, the CDR3 is TGTGCCAGCAAAGAAGACAGGTCTGGAAACACCATATATTTT. Protein sequence: CASKEDRSGNTIYF. The full variable domain, rest sourced from reference TRBV7-9 and TRBJ1-3, is DTGVSQNPRHKITKRGQNVTFRCDPISEHNRLYWYRQTLGQGPEFLTYFQNEAQLEKSRLLSDRFSAERPKGSFSTLEIQRTEQGDSAMYLCASKEDRSGNTIYFGEGSWLTVV.

There are many counts of this clonotype. The chain joins TRBV6-5 to TRBJ2-3; TRBD1 agrees at 9 bases. In germline, CDR1 is MNHEY, CDR2 SVGAGI. This CDR3 has 17 amino acids. Losses at the gene ends were 0 bases for V and 5 bases for J; bases not matched to a gene: 9. As DNA, the CDR3 is TGTGCCAGCAGTTACTCGAAGGCCCCGGGACAGGGAGATACGCAGTATTTT. Its translation: CASSYSKAPGQGDTQYF.

The V and J genes are TRBV5-1 and TRBJ1-3; no clear D gene. Germline lookup yields CDR1 SGHRS and CDR2 YFSETQ. The CDR3 is 13 residues long. The germline V and J ends were trimmed by 2 bases and 4 bases, with 7 bases remaining between them. CDR3 in amino acids: CASSFGWGNTIYF. CDR3 coding DNA: TGCGCCAGCAGCTTTGGATGGGGAAACACCATATATTTT.

The chain carries TRBV4-2 and TRBJ2-7; D remains unclear. Looked up from germline, CDR1 is LGHNA and CDR2 is YNFKEQ. Trimming cost V 3 bases and J 6 bases, with 12 bases left between them. The CDR3 length is 13 residues. CDR3 in DNA: TGTGCCAGCAGCCACCGGGTCAGCTTCGAGCAGTACTTC. Translation: CASSHRVSFEQYF.

There are many counts of this clonotype. The chain has TRBV18 and TRBJ2-3; D call uncertain. Between the trimmed V and J ends, which lost 3 bases and 8 bases, there was a span of 18 bases. Germline-derived CDR1 and CDR2 are KGHSH and LQKENI. The CDR3 is 15 residues long. DNA for the CDR3: TGTGCCAGCTCACCCTATCAGGACCAGCTGGGTACGCAGTATTTT. As protein: CASSPYQDQLGTQYF.

This clonotype has ten or more counts. The chain joins TRBV15 to TRBJ2-1; D is possibly TRBD1 or TRBD2 (5 bases each). Trimming took off 3 bases at V and 5 bases at J, with 11 bases between the two ends. The CDR3 has 14 residues. Per the germline V gene, CDR1 is LNHNV and CDR2 is YYDKDF (reference sequence). CDR3 protein: CATSRRAGNNEQFF. In nucleotides, the CDR3 is TGTGCCACCAGCAGGAGGGCAGGGAACAATGAGCAGTTCTTC.

In its sample, this clonotype was seen many times. The V gene is TRBV20-1, the J gene TRBJ2-7; either TRBD1 or TRBD2 may fit D (6 bases each). The length of the CDR3 is 16 residues. The germline gives CDR1 DFQATT, CDR2 SNEGSKA (reference sequence). Trimming shortened V by 0 bases and J by 1 base, and 16 bases separated the two germline ends. The CDR3 nucleotides are TGCAGTGCTAGAGATGAAGGGCAGGGGAGGTCCTACGAGCAGTACTTC. Translating it yields CSARDEGQGRSYEQYF.

This clonotype was observed many times. The J gene is TRBJ2-3, the V gene TRBV5-1; TRBD2 matches at 8 bases. Germline V gene lookup returns CDR1 SGHRS and CDR2 YFSETQ. The CDR3 is made up of 12 amino acids. V was clipped by 5 bases and J by 7 bases; unmatched bases: 3. The chain's CDR3 is CASRPGGNTQYF. DNA of the CDR3: TGCGCCAGCAGGCCGGGGGGGAATACGCAGTATTTT.

This clonotype was detected ten times or more. V and J are TRBV7-9 and TRBJ1-1; no firm D call. Trimming removed 1 base from V and 2 bases from J, with 11 bases in between. This CDR3 is 15 amino acids long. Germline lookup yields CDR1 SEHNR and CDR2 FQNEAQ (reference sequence). This CDR3 reads CASSLESPANTEAFF. In nucleotides, the CDR3 is TGTGCCAGCAGCTTAGAATCTCCAGCCAACACTGAAGCTTTCTTT.

In this sample, this clonotype turned up many times. V usage is TRBV11-2 and J usage is TRBJ2-7, with D possibly being TRBD1 (5 bases). The germline V gene encodes CDR1 SGHAT and CDR2 FQNNGV. V shed 1 base and J shed 5 bases, with 15 bases lying between them. The CDR3 totals 15 residues. The CDR3 sequence is CASSLAPQGWNEQYF. The CDR3 region has the DNA TGTGCCAGCAGCTTAGCTCCCCAGGGCTGGAACGAGCAGTACTTC.

In its sample, this clonotype was seen many times. The rearrangement links TRBV24-1 to TRBJ1-5; 9 positions agree with TRBD1. The CDR3 runs 16 residues. Germline lookup yields CDR1 KGHDR and CDR2 SFDVKD. The J segment lost 1 base and the V segment lost 4 bases, leaving 4 bases of the junction unmatched. The CDR3 region is CATSDRQGGSNQPQHF. CDR3 sequence (DNA): TGTGCCACCAGTGACCGACAGGGGGGAAGCAATCAGCCCCAGCATTTT.

The table lists this clonotype with a few counts. The CDR3 loop reads CSARDSLKLSGYTF. DNA of the CDR3: TGCAGTGCTAGAGATTCCTTGAAATTGAGTGGCTACACCTTC. The chain uses TRBV20-1 and TRBJ1-2, with no clear D. Trimming shortened V by 0 bases and J by 7 bases, and 15 bases separated the two germline ends. CDR3 size: 14 residues. The germline V gene has CDR1 DFQATT and CDR2 SNEGSKA (reference sequence).

On this clonotype: A much larger clone is a single base away; this may be a read error. The chain joins TRBV4-2 to TRBJ1-4; D unclear. The CDR3 has 13 amino acids. Germline values: CDR1 LGHNA, CDR2 YNFKEQ. The CDR3 sequence is CASSLLSGEKLLF. The CDR3 DNA follows: TGTGCCAGCAGCCTCTTGAGCGGCGAAAAACTGCTTTTT.

This clonotype was observed many times. The chain combines TRBV29-1 with TRBJ2-3, with D hard to call. Germline V gene sequence: CDR1 SQVTM, CDR2 ANQGSEA. CDR3 size: 13 residues. Between the trimmed V and J ends, which lost 2 bases and 0 bases, there was a span of 6 bases. The CDR3 DNA follows: TGCAGCGTTGAAATAGGGAGCACAGATACGCAGTATTTT. It encodes CSVEIGSTDTQYF.

This clonotype was observed at least ten times. This chain joins TRBV28 and TRBJ2-1, with 10 bases fitting TRBD2. The CDR3 has 14 residues. V was clipped by 6 bases and J by 5 bases; unmatched bases: 4. Looked up from germline, CDR1 is MDHEN and CDR2 is SYDVKM. The CDR3: CASRSGGANNEQFF. CDR3 DNA sequence: TGTGCCAGCAGGAGCGGGGGGGCCAACAATGAGCAGTTCTTC.

This chain joins TRBV7-8 and TRBJ2-4; no clear D. CDR3 length: 14 residues. Germline V gene data show CDR1 as SGHVS and CDR2 as FQNEAQ. V was trimmed by 4 bases and J by 7 bases, leaving 14 bases between them. The CDR3 loop reads CASSSILLENIQYF. The DNA for the CDR3 is TGTGCCAGCAGCTCAATCCTTTTAGAGAACATTCAGTACTTC.

This clonotype was seen at least ten times. The CDR3 DNA follows: TGTGCCACCAGTGACCGCTTTGGGGTCCAAGAGACCCAGTACTTC. This gives the protein CATSDRFGVQETQYF. The rearrangement uses TRBV24-1 and TRBJ2-5; unclear D gene. Trimming shortened V by 4 bases and J by 1 base, and 12 bases separated the two germline ends. CDR1 and CDR2 (germline): KGHDR, SFDVKD. The CDR3 is made up of 15 amino acids.

This clonotype was observed at least ten times. This chain links TRBV5-4 with TRBJ2-7; TRBD1 matches at 7 bases. CDR1 and CDR2 (germline): SGHNT, YYREEE (reference sequence). The CDR3 length is 12 residues. The ends lost 2 bases at V and 9 bases at J; junction bases unmatched: 5. The chain's CDR3 is CASSFARQGQYF. In DNA, the CDR3 is TGTGCCAGCAGCTTTGCTCGACAGGGGCAGTACTTC.

This clonotype has ten or more counts. This chain joins TRBV9 and TRBJ2-2; 8 bases fit TRBD2. CDR1 SGDLS and CDR2 YYNGEE come from the germline V gene. The ends lost 0 bases at V and 5 bases at J; junction bases unmatched: 6. The CDR3 consists of 16 residues. CDR3 residues: CASSVDVGGATGELFF. In DNA, the CDR3 is TGTGCCAGCAGCGTAGATGTCGGGGGGGCGACCGGGGAGCTGTTTTTT.

This clonotype was counted at least ten times. The V gene is TRBV4-1, the J gene TRBJ1-2; 7 bases map to TRBD1. The CDR3 runs 14 residues. Germline V lookup: CDR1 MGHRA, CDR2 YSYEKL. V was pared by 2 bases and J by 4 bases, with 4 bases of the junction left unmatched. The CDR3 region has the DNA TGCGCCAGCAGCCAATCGGGACAGACCTATGGCTACACCTTC. Amino acids: CASSQSGQTYGYTF.

This clonotype was seen a few times. The chain uses TRBV10-3 and TRBJ2-2; a possible D gene is TRBD2 (6 bases). Per the germline V gene, CDR1 is ENHRY and CDR2 is SYGVKD. Trimming took off 1 base at V and 4 bases at J, with 10 bases between the two ends. This CDR3 contains 15 residues. The CDR3, as DNA: TGTGCCATCAGTGAGTTGGAGGGGAGCACCGGGGAGCTGTTTTTT. Encoded protein: CAISELEGSTGELFF.

The table lists this clonotype with many counts. The genes are TRBV29-1 and TRBJ2-7, with 13 bases that match TRBD2. V lost 6 bases, J lost 0 bases, and 8 bases stayed unmatched. This CDR3 is 16 amino acids long. The germline V gene has CDR1 SQVTM and CDR2 ANQGSEA. This CDR3 reads CSVAPRTSGSSYEQYF. DNA of the CDR3: TGCAGCGTCGCTCCTAGGACTAGCGGGAGCTCCTACGAGCAGTACTTC.

This clonotype was observed a few times. The gene calls are TRBV7-3 and TRBJ1-1; D not certain. Germline V gene lookup returns CDR1 SGHTA and CDR2 FQGTGA. This CDR3 is built from 14 residues. The V and J ends lost 5 bases and 0 bases respectively, with 10 bases between them. The chain's CDR3 is CASSRSGMNTEAFF. The DNA for the CDR3 is TGTGCCAGCAGCCGCTCGGGGATGAACACTGAAGCTTTCTTT. Full variable domain (outside the CDR3, taken from reference TRBV7-3 and TRBJ1-1): GAGVSQTPSNKVTEKGKYVELRCDPISGHTALYWYRQSLGQGPEFLIYFQGTGAADDSGLPNDRFFAVRPEGSVSTLKIQRTERGDSAVYLCASSRSGMNTEAFFGQGTRLTVV.